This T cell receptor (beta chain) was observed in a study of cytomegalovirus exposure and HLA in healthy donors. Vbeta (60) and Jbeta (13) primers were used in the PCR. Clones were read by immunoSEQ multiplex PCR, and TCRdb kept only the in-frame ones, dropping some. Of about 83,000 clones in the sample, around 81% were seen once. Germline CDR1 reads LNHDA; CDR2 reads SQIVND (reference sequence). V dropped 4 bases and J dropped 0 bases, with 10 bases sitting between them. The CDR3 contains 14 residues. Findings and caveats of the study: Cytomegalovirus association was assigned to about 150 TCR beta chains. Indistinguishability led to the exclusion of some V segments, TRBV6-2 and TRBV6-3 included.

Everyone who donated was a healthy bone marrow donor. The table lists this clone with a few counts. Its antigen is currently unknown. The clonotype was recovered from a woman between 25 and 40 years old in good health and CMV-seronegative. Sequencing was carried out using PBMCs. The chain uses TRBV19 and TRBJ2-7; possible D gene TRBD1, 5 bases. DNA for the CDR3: TGTGCCAGTAGTACCTTGGACACCTCCTACGAGCAGTACTTC. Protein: CASSTLDTSYEQYF. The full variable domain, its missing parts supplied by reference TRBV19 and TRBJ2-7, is DGGITQSPKYLFRKEGQNVTLSCEQNLNHDAMYWYRQDPGQGLRLIYYSQIVNDFQKGDIAEGYSVSREKKESFPLTVTSAQKNPTAFYLCASSTLDTSYEQYFGPGTRLTVT.